Below, 27 T cell receptor beta chains from the same sample are listed, as sequenced in a study of shared clonotypes between healthy human individuals. Assay used: immunoSEQ multiplex PCR; TCRdb lists only in-frame clones, some missing. The sample carries approximately 350,000 clones, over 65% recorded once. Sequencing input: memory CD4+ T cells sorted from blood. Documented subset: CD45RA-negative fraction. The receptors stem from a man aged 30 to 39 in good health.

The chain uses TRBV6-5 and TRBJ2-1, with 10 nucleotides matching TRBD2. V was pared by 8 bases and J by 14 bases, with 18 bases of the junction left unmatched. Germline values: CDR1 MNHEY, CDR2 SVGAGI. There are 15 residues in the CDR3. The CDR3 DNA sequence: TGTGCCAGCGAGAAGGCTGGGACCTTAGCGGGAGGAAAGTTCTTC. It yields the protein CASEKAGTLAGGKFF.

A single count supports this clone. The rearrangement joins TRBV7-2 to TRBJ2-7; D is perhaps TRBD2 (5 bases). The CDR3 has 16 residues. CDR1 and CDR2 from the germline V gene are SGHTA and FQGNSA. Trimming took off 2 bases at V and 0 bases at J, with 14 bases between the two ends. The chain's CDR3 is CASSLYWSAASYEQYF. As DNA, the CDR3 is TGTGCCAGCAGCTTATACTGGTCAGCGGCCTCCTACGAGCAGTACTTC. Using reference TRBV7-2 and TRBJ2-7 for the parts outside the CDR3, the full variable domain is GAGVSQSPSNKVTEKGKDVELRCDPISGHTALYWYRQSLGQGLEFLIYFQGNSAPDKSGLPSDRFSAERTGGSVSTLTIQRTQQEDSAVYLCASSLYWSAASYEQYFGPGTRLTVT.

This clone has a handful of counts. This rearrangement joins TRBV6-6 to TRBJ1-2; 8 bases are a match to TRBD1. CDR3 size: 15 residues. CDR1 is MNHNY and CDR2 is SVGAGI in the germline V gene (reference sequence). The trim removed 4 bases at V and 7 bases at J, leaving 11 bases unmatched. This chain's CDR3 is CASSSPDRGARGYTF. The CDR3 region has the DNA TGTGCCAGCAGTTCCCCCGACAGGGGCGCTCGTGGCTACACCTTC.

Many counts were recorded for this clone. The gene calls are TRBV2 and TRBJ1-4; unclear D gene. The CDR3 runs to 14 residues. CDR1 and CDR2 from the germline V gene are SNHLY and FYNNEI. Trimming pared 6 bases from V and 7 bases from J, leaving 15 bases between. CDR3 sequence reads: CASSRQGGGEKLFF. The CDR3 DNA is TGTGCCAGCAGCCGACAAGGTGGTGGTGAAAAACTGTTTTTT.

The gene calls are TRBV7-9 and TRBJ2-7; either TRBD1 or TRBD2 may supply D (5 bases each). Germline CDR1 reads SEHNR; CDR2 reads FQNEAQ (reference sequence). This CDR3 region has 14 residues. Trimming removed 5 bases from V and 3 bases from J, with 14 bases in between. In nucleotides, the CDR3 is TGTGCCAGCAGCATTTGGGACGGACACTACGAGCAGTACTTC. Amino acids: CASSIWDGHYEQYF.

This clone was seen once. The chain recombines TRBV7-2 with TRBJ2-3, with D possibly TRBD2 on 6 matching bases. V gave up 5 bases and J gave up 0 bases, with 15 bases separating them. This CDR3 has 16 amino acids. Germline loops: CDR1 SGHTA, CDR2 FQGNSA. The CDR3 sequence is CASSQWGGSSTDTQYF. Here the CDR3 DNA reads TGTGCCAGCAGCCAGTGGGGAGGTTCTAGCACAGATACGCAGTATTTT.

The chain employs TRBV29-1 and TRBJ2-1; 11 bases line up with TRBD2. Germline V gene sequence: CDR1 SQVTM, CDR2 ANQGSEA. This CDR3 spans 17 amino acids. V lost 5 bases to trimming and J lost 0 bases; unmatched junction nucleotides: 9. The CDR3 sequence: CSVSGTSGRSSYNEQFF. The CDR3 DNA sequence: TGCAGCGTTTCCGGGACTAGCGGAAGGAGCTCCTACAATGAGCAGTTCTTC.

This clone came up a few times. The chain links TRBV29-1 to TRBJ2-7, with TRBD1 matching 9 bases. J gave up 5 bases and V 5 bases, and 10 bases lay outside the gene matches. Germline V gene lookup returns CDR1 SQVTM and CDR2 ANQGSEA. The length of the CDR3 is 14 residues. The CDR3 protein is CSVSPGQGVHEQYF. In nucleotides, the CDR3 is TGCAGCGTTTCTCCGGGACAGGGCGTCCACGAGCAGTACTTC.

This chain links TRBV28 with TRBJ1-4; 7 positions match TRBD1. The V gene end was trimmed by 3 bases and the J gene end by 8 bases; junction bases not matched to a gene: 6. Germline V gene lookup returns CDR1 MDHEN and CDR2 SYDVKM. The CDR3 totals 14 residues. The CDR3 DNA is TGTGCCAGCAGTTTGCCAGGGGGGAGAGAAAAACTGTTTTTT. As protein: CASSLPGGREKLFF.

The CDR3: CASSPWRDRRSYEQYF. CDR3 in DNA: TGTGCCAGCAGCCCTTGGAGGGACAGGCGATCCTACGAGCAGTACTTC. V is TRBV5-6 and J is TRBJ2-7; 8 bases match TRBD1. The CDR3 spans 16 residues. Germline CDR1 SGHDT, CDR2 YYEEEE. V lost 4 bases to trimming and J lost 1 base; unmatched junction nucleotides: 10.

This clone has a handful of counts. The chain is built from TRBV9 and TRBJ2-5, with D perhaps assigned TRBD1 or TRBD2 (5 bases each). The CDR3 has 14 amino acids. Germline CDR1 SGDLS, CDR2 YYNGEE. V shed 4 bases and J shed 2 bases, with 12 bases lying between them. The CDR3 reads CASSSGPGQETQYF. The DNA of the CDR3 is TGTGCCAGCAGCTCGGGACCCGGGCAAGAGACCCAGTACTTC. Variable domain in full (rest from reference TRBV9 and TRBJ2-5): DSGVTQTPKHLITATGQRVTLRCSPRSGDLSVYWYQQSLDQGLQFLIQYYNGEERAKGNILERFSAQQFPDLHSELNLSSLELGDSALYFCASSSGPGQETQYFGPGTRLLVL.

There are a few counts of this clone. The chain recombines TRBV28 with TRBJ2-1, with D possibly being TRBD1 (5 bases). The V end lost 5 bases, the J end lost 4 bases, and 21 bases lay between the germline ends. This CDR3 region has 17 residues. Germline V CDR1 and CDR2: MDHEN, SYDVKM. This CDR3 is CASSLIGLGRGYNEQFF. The CDR3 bases are TGTGCCAGCAGTCTCATCGGTCTGGGAAGGGGTTACAATGAGCAGTTCTTC.

This sequence joins TRBV5-1 and TRBJ2-7, with D possibly TRBD2 on 5 matching bases. CDR1 SGHRS and CDR2 YFSETQ come from the germline V gene. V was trimmed by 0 bases and J by 6 bases, leaving 13 bases between them. The CDR3 spans 14 residues. The CDR3 is CASSLVLARGEQYF. Here the CDR3 DNA reads TGCGCCAGCAGCTTGGTCCTAGCCCGGGGCGAGCAGTACTTC.

This sequence joins TRBV7-9 and TRBJ1-5; D is possibly TRBD1 (6 bases). V lost 1 base and J lost 8, with 9 bases in between. This CDR3 has 13 amino acids. CDR1 and CDR2 from the germline V gene are SEHNR and FQNEAQ (reference sequence). The CDR3 DNA reads as TGTGCCAGCAGCTTAGGGGGGCCGGAGCCCCAGCATTTT. The encoded protein is CASSLGGPEPQHF.

This sequence joins TRBV18 and TRBJ1-1, with D possibly TRBD1 on 5 matching bases. This CDR3 comprises 13 residues. Trimming stripped 6 bases from V and 1 base from J, with 9 bases between. Germline V gene data show CDR1 as KGHSH and CDR2 as LQKENI. The CDR3 loop is CASSYQGNTEAFF. The CDR3 nucleotides read TGTGCCAGCTCGTACCAGGGGAACACTGAAGCTTTCTTT.

In DNA form, the CDR3 reads TGCAGCGTTGAGGCTTGGGACGCCCAGTACTTC. Protein product: CSVEAWDAQYF. This chain links TRBV29-1 with TRBJ2-5, with D possibly being TRBD1 or TRBD2 (5 bases each). The V gene's germline CDR1 is SQVTM and CDR2 ANQGSEA. The CDR3 sequence is 11 residues long. Between the trimmed V and J ends, which lost 3 bases and 9 bases, there was a span of 11 bases.

This clone has just a few counts. V usage is TRBV13 and J usage is TRBJ2-1, with 13 bases aligning to TRBD2. The CDR3 totals 18 residues. Germline lookup yields CDR1 PRHDT and CDR2 FYEKMQ (reference sequence). J lost 2 bases, V lost 5 bases, and 9 bases had no gene match. Written as DNA, the CDR3 is TGTGCCAGCAGCATCCGTGGACTAGCGGGAGTCACCTACAATGAGCAGTTCTTC. Residues: CASSIRGLAGVTYNEQFF.

V gene TRBV7-8 combines with J gene TRBJ2-1; D is possibly TRBD1 or TRBD2 (5 bases each). V was shortened by 1 base and J by 0 bases, with 7 bases between the two germline ends. Per germline, CDR1 SGHVS and CDR2 FQNEAQ. The CDR3 is 15 residues long. The CDR3, as DNA: TGTGCCAGCAGCTTAGGTGGGGGCTCCTACAATGAGCAGTTCTTC. It codes for CASSLGGGSYNEQFF.

This clone has a single count. V usage is TRBV19 and J usage is TRBJ1-2; no clear D gene. Germline V gene sequence: CDR1 LNHDA, CDR2 SQIVND (reference sequence). V was clipped by 3 bases and J by 0 bases, with 2 bases between them. CDR3 length equals 12 residues. In DNA form, the CDR3 reads TGTGCCAGTAGTATGGCTAACTATGGCTACACCTTC. Its translation is CASSMANYGYTF. Complete variable domain (other parts from reference TRBV19 and TRBJ1-2): DGGITQSPKYLFRKEGQNVTLSCEQNLNHDAMYWYRQDPGQGLRLIYYSQIVNDFQKGDIAEGYSVSREKKESFPLTVTSAQKNPTAFYLCASSMANYGYTFGSGTRLTVV.

The CDR3: CASSYSMVETQYF. The CDR3 DNA follows: TGTGCCAGCAGTTACAGTATGGTAGAGACCCAGTACTTC. This chain uses TRBV6-6 with TRBJ2-5; D gene uncertain. The CDR3 loop spans 13 amino acids. With 2 bases removed from V and 4 bases from J, the gap between germline ends came to 8 bases. The germline V gene has CDR1 MNHNY and CDR2 SVGAGI (reference sequence).

The chain links TRBV29-1 to TRBJ2-1; D is uncertain. This CDR3 has 14 amino acids. The V gene's germline CDR1 is SQVTM and CDR2 ANQGSEA. V gave up 3 bases and J gave up 7 bases, with 16 bases separating them. The CDR3 loop reads CSVDFASSRNEQFF. The CDR3 DNA is TGCAGCGTTGATTTTGCGTCCAGTCGGAATGAGCAGTTCTTC.

The V gene is TRBV2, the J gene TRBJ2-3; D is unresolved. Trimming stripped 6 bases from V and 6 bases from J, with 7 bases between. There are 11 residues in the CDR3. Germline V CDR1 and CDR2: SNHLY, FYNNEI. CDR3 loop: CASRIEDTQYF. The DNA of the CDR3 is TGTGCCAGCAGAATAGAGGATACGCAGTATTTT.

V and J are TRBV9 and TRBJ2-1; D call uncertain. V was trimmed by 1 base and J by 6 bases, leaving 17 bases between them. The CDR3 has 16 amino acids. Germline loops: CDR1 SGDLS, CDR2 YYNGEE. The CDR3 region has the DNA TGTGCCAGCAGCGTATTAGTGGGCCAGTGGGGCAATGAGCAGTTCTTC. Amino acid sequence: CASSVLVGQWGNEQFF.

The chain links TRBV7-2 to TRBJ2-1; 14 bases agree with TRBD2. The germline gives CDR1 SGHTA, CDR2 FQGNSA. The CDR3 is made up of 17 amino acids. Losses at the gene ends were 6 bases for V and 6 bases for J; bases not matched to a gene: 10. The CDR3 coding sequence is TGTGCCAGCAGAGGGGGGACTAGCGGGAGAGTTAGCAATGAGCAGTTCTTC. Translating it yields CASRGGTSGRVSNEQFF.

The chain uses TRBV29-1 and TRBJ2-2, with D possibly TRBD1 on 6 matching bases. CDR3 length: 13 amino acids. Germline V lookup: CDR1 SQVTM, CDR2 ANQGSEA. V was shortened by 6 bases and J by 5 bases, with 13 bases between the two germline ends. DNA for the CDR3: TGCAGCGTGGCGACAGGCGGAACCGGGGAGCTGTTTTTT. Protein product: CSVATGGTGELFF.

The gene calls are TRBV6-6 and TRBJ2-7; 9 bases align to TRBD2. Trimming took 6 bases from V and 2 from J; bases not matched to a gene: 5. There are 14 residues in the CDR3. The V gene's germline CDR1 is MNHNY and CDR2 SVGAGI (reference sequence). CDR3 sequence reads: CASSVRGRAYEQYF. The DNA for the CDR3 is TGTGCCAGCAGCGTACGCGGGAGGGCCTACGAGCAGTACTTC.

V usage is TRBV30 and J usage is TRBJ1-4; D ambiguous. The germline gives CDR1 GTSNPN, CDR2 SVGIG (reference sequence). V was pared by 1 base and J by 6 bases, with 9 bases between. The CDR3 has 13 amino acids. CDR3 nucleotide sequence: TGTGCCTGGAGTGGAGGTAATGATGAAAAACTGTTTTTT. Residues: CAWSGGNDEKLFF. Complete variable domain (other parts from reference TRBV30 and TRBJ1-4): SQTIHQWPATLVQPVGSPLSLECTVEGTSNPNLYWYRQAAGRGLQLLFYSVGIGQISSEVPQNLSASRPQDRQFILSSKKLLLSDSGFYLCAWSGGNDEKLFFGSGTQLSVL.